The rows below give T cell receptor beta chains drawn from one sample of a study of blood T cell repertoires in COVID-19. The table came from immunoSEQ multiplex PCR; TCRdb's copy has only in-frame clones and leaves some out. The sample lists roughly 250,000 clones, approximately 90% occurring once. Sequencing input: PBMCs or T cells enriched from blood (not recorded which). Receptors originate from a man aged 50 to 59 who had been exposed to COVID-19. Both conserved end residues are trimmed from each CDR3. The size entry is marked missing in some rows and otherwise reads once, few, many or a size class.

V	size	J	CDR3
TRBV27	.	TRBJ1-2	ASSPGQGIFYGYT
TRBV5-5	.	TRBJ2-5	ASSGTGSVLGETQY
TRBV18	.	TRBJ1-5	ASSSRTGGMQPQH
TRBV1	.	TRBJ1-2	TSSLDRVDGYT
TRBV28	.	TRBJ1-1	ASSLDRQGDTEAF
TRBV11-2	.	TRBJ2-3	ASSISLAGGSDTQY
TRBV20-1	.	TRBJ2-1	SAPEVQF
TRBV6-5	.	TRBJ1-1	ASSRQGDDTEAF
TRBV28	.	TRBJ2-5	ASKTVGRVQEETQY
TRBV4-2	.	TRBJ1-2	ASSQSDRVSYGYT
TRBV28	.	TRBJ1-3	ASSPYLTLGSGNTIY
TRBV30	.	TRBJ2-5	AWSNYDRTYQETQY
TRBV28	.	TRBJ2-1	ASSLPGEGLHEQF
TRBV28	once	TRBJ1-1	ASSRGGTNTEAF
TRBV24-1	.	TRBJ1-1	ATRQGRLNTEAF
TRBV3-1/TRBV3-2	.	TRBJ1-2	ASSHTPQGNGYT
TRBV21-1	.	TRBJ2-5	ATPVGCDLQETQY
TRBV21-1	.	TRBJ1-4	ASSKARLRVRGEKLF
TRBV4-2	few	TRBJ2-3	ASSQAEGGREFRTDTQY
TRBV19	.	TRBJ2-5	ASSHNRGETQY
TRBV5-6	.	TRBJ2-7	ASSLDYRFSYEQY
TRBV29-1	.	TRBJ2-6	SVQEGSGANVLT
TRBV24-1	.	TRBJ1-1	ATSVPGNTEAF
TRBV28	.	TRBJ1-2	ASSSPGYGYT
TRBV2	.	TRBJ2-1	ATSGIAGVANEQF
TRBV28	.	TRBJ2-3	ASSFLAGGASGVGDTQY
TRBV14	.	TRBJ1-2	ASSHSLASYT
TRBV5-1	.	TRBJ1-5	ASSLGEGDQPQH
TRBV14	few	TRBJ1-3	ASSPGTGFGNTIY
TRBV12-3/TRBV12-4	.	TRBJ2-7	ASSLVQHYEQY
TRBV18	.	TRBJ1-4	ASSKKGQLLEKLF
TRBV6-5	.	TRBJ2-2	ASRPAGANTGELF
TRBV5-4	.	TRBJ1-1	ASSYDSNTEAF
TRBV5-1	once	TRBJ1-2	ASSKDNYGYT
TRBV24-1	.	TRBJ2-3	ATSDRQGSTDTQY
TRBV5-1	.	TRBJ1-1	ASSQVEGNTEAF
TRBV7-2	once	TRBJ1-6	ASSPIGNRESSPLH